This is a list of T cell receptor beta chains from one sample in a study of shared clonotypes between healthy human individuals. Clones were sequenced by immunoSEQ multiplex PCR, and TCRdb holds only the in-frame ones, with some missing. The data contain approximately 980,000 clones, approximately 80% of them singletons. Sequencing was done on a sample of memory CD4+ T cells sorted from blood. The source is a man younger than 35 in good health. Each CDR3 is given with its conserved first and last residue. D genes are given only for firm matches. Some rows have no size entry. The others give once, few or many, or a class for an expanded clone.

TRBV7-2,-,-,TRBJ2-3,TGTGCCAGCAGGCCTACTAGGATCACAGATACGCAGTATTTT,CASRPTRITDTQYF
TRBV6-6,TRBD2,-,TRBJ2-5,TGTGCCAGCAGTTATTCGGCGGGAGCGGAGACCCAGTACTTC,CASSYSAGAETQYF
TRBV4-1,-,-,TRBJ2-3,TGCGCCAGCAGACACCAAGGGAAGGCCAGCACAGATACGCAGTATTTT,CASRHQGKASTDTQYF
TRBV5-1,-,-,TRBJ2-1,TGCGCCAGCAGGGCGGGTTTCCTCTACAATGAGCAGTTCTTC,CASRAGFLYNEQFF
TRBV9,TRBD1,-,TRBJ1-4,TGTGCCAGCAGCGGGGGACAGGGCCGTGAAAAACTGTTTTTT,CASSGGQGREKLFF
TRBV2,-,-,TRBJ2-5,TGTGCCAGTACGGGCCCCCTTGACCGGACCCAGTACTTC,CASTGPLDRTQYF
TRBV5-5,-,-,TRBJ1-5,TGTGCCAGCAGTTTATTGGACAGCGGCAATCAGCCCCAGCATTTT,CASSLLDSGNQPQHF
TRBV6-6,TRBD1,-,TRBJ1-6,TGTGCCAGCAGTCCCGGGACAGGGCGTTCACCCCTCCACTTT,CASSPGTGRSPLHF
TRBV5-6,-,-,TRBJ2-7,TGTGCCAGCAGCTTTCCAGCGGGCGGCCACGAGCAGTACTTC,CASSFPAGGHEQYF
TRBV6-1,TRBD1,-,TRBJ1-6,TGTGCCAGCAGTGAACAGATCCAGGGGGCCTATAATTCACCCCTCCACTTT,CASSEQIQGAYNSPLHF
TRBV10-3,-,-,TRBJ2-1,TGTGCCATCAGGAGCAGCCAATCTTACAATGAGCAGTTCTTC,CAIRSSQSYNEQFF
TRBV19,-,once,TRBJ1-5,TGTGCCAGTAGCAGGCGGCAGGTCCAGTTGCATAGCAATCAGCCCCAGCATTTT,CASSRRQVQLHSNQPQHF
TRBV10-3,TRBD2,-,TRBJ2-7,TGTGCCATCAATCCGGGAGGGCCCTACGAGCAGTACTTC,CAINPGGPYEQYF
TRBV5-1,-,-,TRBJ2-2,TGCGCCAGCAGCCAGTACACCGGGGAGCTGTTTTTT,CASSQYTGELFF
TRBV6-1,-,-,TRBJ1-5,TGTGCCAGCAGTGAAGCTCCGCCACCTTCGTCCCAGCCCCAGCATTTT,CASSEAPPPSSQPQHF
TRBV6-1,-,-,TRBJ1-2,TGTGCCAGCAGTGAAGTAGGCGGCGGGGTCGGAGATGGCTACACCTTC,CASSEVGGGVGDGYTF
TRBV27,-,-,TRBJ2-7,TGTGCCAGCAGATCAACTCGACAGACACCCTACGAGCAGTACTTC,CASRSTRQTPYEQYF
TRBV18,TRBD2,-,TRBJ2-1,TGTGCCAGCTCCCCAATAGCGGGAGTGTCCTACAATGAGCAGTTCTTC,CASSPIAGVSYNEQFF
TRBV2,TRBD1,-,TRBJ1-5,TGTGCCAGCAGCGGACAGGGTGGAGGATATAGCAATCAGCCCCAGCATTTT,CASSGQGGGYSNQPQHF
TRBV28,-,-,TRBJ2-7,TGTGCCAGCAGACCTTCAGGCGGCGAGCAGTACTTC,CASRPSGGEQYF
TRBV11-3,-,-,TRBJ2-3,TGTGCCAGCAGGGGGACAACCGATACGCAGTATTTT,CASRGTTDTQYF
TRBV11-2,TRBD1,-,TRBJ1-2,TGTGCCAGCAGCCCTCAAGGGACAGGGAATGGCTACACCTTC,CASSPQGTGNGYTF
TRBV5-1,-,-,TRBJ2-3,TGCGCCAGCAGCTTGGAAACGAGACCTCAGGATACGCAGTATTTT,CASSLETRPQDTQYF
TRBV27,-,-,TRBJ1-2,TGTGCCAGCAGTTTTTCCGGGGCTGGCTACACCTTC,CASSFSGAGYTF
TRBV10-1,-,few,TRBJ1-6,TGCGCCAGCAGTGAGGACAGAGTCTCACCCCTCCACTTT,CASSEDRVSPLHF
TRBV10-3,-,many,TRBJ2-5,TGTGCCATCAGTGCCGCAGGGCCAGAGACCCAGTACTTC,CAISAAGPETQYF
TRBV2,-,-,TRBJ1-3,TGTGCCAGCAGACCGTCGACCGGAAACACCATATATTTT,CASRPSTGNTIYF
TRBV18,TRBD2,-,TRBJ2-1,TGTGCCAGCTCACCACCGACGGGAGGGGCCTACAATGAGCAGTTCTTC,CASSPPTGGAYNEQFF
TRBV2,TRBD1,-,TRBJ1-5,TGTGCCAGCAGGACGTTGGACAGGGGACAGCCCCAGCATTTT,CASRTLDRGQPQHF
TRBV7-8,-,-,TRBJ2-1,TGTGCCAGCAGCTTGGGGTCCTACAATGAGCAGTTCTTC,CASSLGSYNEQFF
TRBV12-2,-,-,TRBJ2-2,TGTGCAAGTCGCTTCGGGACTAGCGGGAGGTCCACCGGGGAGCTGTTTTTT,CASRFGTSGRSTGELFF
TRBV7-2,TRBD2,-,TRBJ2-7,TGTGCCAGCAGCTTTGGCCCACTAGCGGGAGCTTACGAGCAGTACTTC,CASSFGPLAGAYEQYF
TRBV5-4,TRBD2,-,TRBJ2-3,TGTGCCAGCAGCCCCGAGGGACTAGCGGGGAGGGATACGCAGTATTTT,CASSPEGLAGRDTQYF
TRBV21-1,-,-,TRBJ2-6,TGTGCCAGCAGCAATATTTCGAGGGCCGGGGCCAACGTCCTGACTTTC,CASSNISRAGANVLTF
TRBV9,-,many,TRBJ1-3,TGTGCCAGCAGCGTAGATCTGGGGCACAATCCCTCTGGAAACACCATATATTTT,CASSVDLGHNPSGNTIYF
TRBV7-9,-,-,TRBJ2-1,TGTGCCAGCAGCTCTGGGACTCCCATGGATGAGCAGTTCTTC,CASSSGTPMDEQFF
TRBV2,TRBD2,once,TRBJ2-3,TGTGCCAGCAGCGGGACTAGCGGGGCGTCAGATACGCAGTATTTT,CASSGTSGASDTQYF
TRBV27,-,-,TRBJ1-6,TGTGCCAGCAGTTTAAAGGATTCACCCCTCCACTTT,CASSLKDSPLHF
TRBV7-9,-,-,TRBJ1-5,TGTGCCAGCAGTCAAGACGGAGTCAATCAGCCCCAGCATTTT,CASSQDGVNQPQHF
TRBV7-8,-,-,TRBJ2-1,TGTGCCAGCAGCTTGGGATCTTTGGCTTCTAGTAATGAGCAGTTCTTC,CASSLGSLASSNEQFF
TRBV7-9,-,many,TRBJ1-1,TGTGCCAGCAGCTTGGACCGGGCCACAGGTCTTGCTTTCTTT,CASSLDRATGLAFF
TRBV7-8,-,-,TRBJ1-5,TGTGCCAGCAGCCGATACAATCAGCCCCAGCATTTT,CASSRYNQPQHF